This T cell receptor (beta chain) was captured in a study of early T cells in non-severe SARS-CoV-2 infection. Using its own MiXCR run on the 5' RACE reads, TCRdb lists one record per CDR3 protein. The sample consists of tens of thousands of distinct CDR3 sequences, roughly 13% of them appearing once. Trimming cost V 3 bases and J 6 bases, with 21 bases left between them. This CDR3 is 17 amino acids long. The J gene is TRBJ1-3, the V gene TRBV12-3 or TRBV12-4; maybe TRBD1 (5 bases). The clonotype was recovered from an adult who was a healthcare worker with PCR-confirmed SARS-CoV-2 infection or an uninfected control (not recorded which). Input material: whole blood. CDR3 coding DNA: TGTGCCAGCAGTTTTTATTCCCAGGGTCTATCGGAAAACACCATATATTTT. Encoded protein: CASSFYSQGLSENTIYF.